The sequence of this T cell receptor (beta chain) was determined in a study of breast tumors, draining lymph nodes, adjacent tissues. Germline loops: CDR1 SGHTA, CDR2 FQGNSA. There are 15 residues in the CDR3. The V and J ends lost 5 bases and 1 base, in that order; junction bases with no gene match: 6. The lymph nodes were axillary draining lymph nodes from breast cancer patients. Whole-study results and caveats: The data were judged consistent with most tumor T cells coming from lymph node and expanding in tumor. Tumor repertoires ranked between lymph nodes and nontumor tissue in diversity, with V and J gene preferences. Tumor and nontumor repertoires were significantly more similar in luminal-like than in basal-like breast cancer. That most tumor T cells come from lymph nodes remained unproven.

Each CDR3 protein is one row after TCRdb ran MiXCR on the multiplex PCR reads. The sample records some 200,000 distinct CDR3 sequences, over 25% being singletons. This clonotype has at least ten counts. What it binds is unknown. The sample comprised axillary lymph node tissue. V usage is TRBV7-2 and J usage is TRBJ2-7, with TRBD1 matching 9 bases. The sequence was collected from a female donor with breast cancer. Some clones in this sample may be carry-over from other donors' samples. CDR3 sequence: CASSPTGQGSYEQYF. For the CDR3, the DNA is TGTGCCAGCAGCCCGACCGGACAGGGGTCCTACGAGCAGTACTTC. Full variable domain (outside the CDR3, taken from reference TRBV7-2 and TRBJ2-7): GAGVSQSPSNKVTEKGKDVELRCDPISGHTALYWYRQSLGQGLEFLIYFQGNSAPDKSGLPSDRFSAERTGGSVSTLTIQRTQQEDSAVYLCASSPTGQGSYEQYFGPGTRLTVT.